This T cell receptor (beta chain) was captured by sequencing in a study of beta chain features in type 1 diabetes. Study-level information: Sorted cells, approximately 100,000,000 in number, were examined across all samples.

Study results and limitations: The question of HLA type influencing TCRB rearrangement was one that remained unresolved here.

Every isolated RNA sample was fully reverse transcribed, so sequencing captured expressed TCRB transcripts. TCRdb's table, derived via immunoSEQ multiplex PCR, lists solely in-frame clones and lacks some. The table shows around 500,000 clones, with roughly 11% occurring only once. For this clone: Its specificity is unknown.

This CDR3 comprises 15 residues. With 3 bases removed from V and 0 bases from J, the gap between germline ends came to 10 bases. Germline V gene sequence: CDR1 LGHNT, CDR2 FRNRAP. This TCR came from a woman aged 18-29 years in good health. The gene calls are TRBV12-5 and TRBJ2-3, with D maybe TRBD2 (6 bases). Material: naive CD4+ T cells from blood. The DNA of the CDR3 is TGTGCTAGTGGTTTCGGCGGGATCAGCACAGATACGCAGTATTTT. This translates into CASGFGGISTDTQYF.